The T cell receptor beta chain under discussion was sequenced for a study of spatial heterogeneity in lung cancer. Whole-study context: Matched bulk RNA-seq provided a T cell module score, and TCR transcript counts in tumor regions correlated strongly with it.

From the 5' RACE reads, TCRdb called clonotypes with MiXCR, one entry per CDR3 protein. The profile covers 17,000 or so distinct CDR3 sequences, with around 6.2% appearing a single time and 6.8% taken by the ten largest. This clonotype was found once. Its antigen is undetermined. This clone may be a read error of a much larger clone one base away. The library was designed around alpha chains, so this beta chain is a stray read whose abundance carries little weight. As for time point: sample taken at primary tumor resection. Material for sequencing was whole RNA from tumor, nontumor lung or frozen PBMC, left unsorted. Study conclusions and caveats: Within tumors, counts of expanded alpha and beta TCRs tracked tumor mutation counts.

CDR1 is SGHAT, CDR2 FQNNGV, per germline. The CDR3 is 15 amino acids. J was trimmed by 4 bases and V by 5 bases; bases with no gene match: 9. The genes are TRBV11-2 and TRBJ2-5; 8 bases fit TRBD2. This TCR was sampled from a male donor with early-stage non-small cell lung cancer. This specimen was lung tumor tissue, taken at surgery. CDR3 residues: CASSPPGLGRETQYF. DNA of the CDR3: TGTGCCAGCAGCCCCCCGGGACTAGGGCGAGAGACCCAGTACTTC. The complete variable domain, with remaining parts taken from reference TRBV11-2 and TRBJ2-5, reads EAGVAQSPRYKIIEKRQSVAFWCNPISGHATLYWYQQILGQGPKLLIQFQNNGVVDDSQLPKDRFSAERLKGVDSTLKIQPAKLEDSAVYLCASSPPGLGRETQYFGPGTRLLVL.